Listed below are T cell receptor beta chains from one sample, sequenced in a study of blood T cell repertoires in COVID-19. The data were produced by immunoSEQ multiplex PCR, yet TCRdb's version contains in-frame clones alone and is incomplete. The sample has 95,000 to 150,000 clones; roughly 88% are singletons. The sample comprised peripheral blood. All receptors derive from a man between 40 and 49 years old with acute or convalescent COVID-19. Each CDR3 is given with its conserved first and last residue. D genes are given only for firm matches. Only part of the rows carry a size: once, few, many, or a class if the clone is expanded.

J gene,V gene,D gene,clone size,CDR3 protein,CDR3 DNA
TRBJ1-3,TRBV5-5,NA,NA,CASSADSHSGNTIYF,TGTGCCAGCAGCGCAGACAGCCACTCTGGAAACACCATATATTTT
TRBJ1-2,TRBV2,NA,NA,CASTGGTDGYTF,TGTGCCAGCACGGGGGGGACGGATGGCTACACCTTC
TRBJ2-7,TRBV11-3,NA,NA,CASSLGQDYEQYF,TGTGCCAGCAGCCTTGGACAAGACTACGAGCAGTACTTC
TRBJ1-5,TRBV10-3,NA,few,CAIGGSGNQPQHF,TGTGCCATCGGGGGGAGTGGCAATCAGCCCCAGCATTTT
TRBJ1-2,TRBV6-4,NA,NA,CASNDPGFGYTF,TGTGCCAGCAATGATCCAGGTTTTGGCTACACCTTC
TRBJ1-2,TRBV7-8,TRBD1,NA,CASSLGGGGVVYGYTF,TGTGCCAGCAGCTTGGGCGGAGGGGGCGTTGTCTATGGCTACACCTTC
TRBJ1-2,TRBV19,NA,once,CASSIVAGGARTSYGYTF,TGTGCCAGTAGTATAGTCGCGGGAGGGGCCCGTACCTCCTATGGCTACACCTTC
TRBJ2-2,TRBV5-1,NA,NA,CASRVGQNTGELFF,TGCGCCAGCAGGGTGGGACAGAACACCGGGGAGCTGTTTTTT
TRBJ2-1,TRBV12-5,TRBD1,NA,CASGTFPGQRKYEQFF,TGTGCTAGTGGAACGTTCCCGGGACAGAGAAAATATGAGCAGTTCTTC
TRBJ2-5,TRBV28,TRBD1,NA,CASSPILGQGETQYF,TGTGCCAGCAGCCCTATCCTTGGACAGGGGGAGACCCAGTACTTC
TRBJ2-1,TRBV14,TRBD2,NA,CASSQGLAGGPVPNEQFF,TGTGCCAGCAGCCAAGGACTAGCGGGAGGGCCAGTTCCCAATGAGCAGTTCTTC
TRBJ1-1,TRBV18,TRBD1,once,CASSPRRTGDLNAEAFF,TGTGCCAGCTCACCACGGAGGACAGGGGACCTCAACGCTGAAGCTTTCTTT
TRBJ2-7,TRBV11-2,TRBD1,NA,CASSPWKYIDRVYEQYF,TGTGCCAGCAGCCCCTGGAAGTATATAGACAGGGTGTACGAGCAGTACTTC
TRBJ1-1,TRBV29-1,NA,NA,CSVVFTGGGEAFF,TGCAGCGTTGTCTTCACGGGGGGCGGGGAAGCTTTCTTT
TRBJ2-7,TRBV5-5,TRBD1,NA,CASSYSDRVDYEQYF,TGTGCCAGCAGCTACTCCGACAGGGTAGACTACGAGCAGTACTTC
TRBJ1-4,TRBV5-4,NA,once,CASSLPSSGVGNEKLFF,TGTGCCAGCAGCTTGCCCTCTTCGGGAGTGGGGAATGAAAAACTGTTTTTT
TRBJ1-6,TRBV5-4,NA,NA,CASSANRANSPLHF,TGTGCCAGCAGCGCCAACAGGGCTAATTCACCCCTCCACTTT
TRBJ2-5,TRBV12-5,NA,few,CASGPPPGEAQYF,TGTGCTAGTGGTCCACCCCCGGGTGAGGCCCAGTACTTC
TRBJ2-7,TRBV5-1,NA,NA,CASSSGTPYEQYF,TGCGCCAGCAGCTCAGGGACACCCTACGAGCAGTACTTC
TRBJ2-6,TRBV12-5,NA,NA,CASGRITGSGANVLTF,TGTGCTAGTGGTCGCATCACCGGCTCTGGGGCCAACGTCCTGACTTTC
TRBJ1-1,TRBV6-6,NA,NA,CASSRGMEAFF,TGTGCCAGCAGCCGCGGGATGGAAGCTTTCTTT
TRBJ2-5,TRBV2,NA,NA,CASSESLSGLPKETQYF,TGTGCCAGCAGTGAATCCCTCTCGGGACTGCCTAAAGAGACCCAGTACTTC
TRBJ1-1,TRBV27,NA,NA,CASSLSSPFLMNTEAFF,TGTGCCAGCAGTTTATCGTCACCCTTTCTAATGAACACTGAAGCTTTCTTT
TRBJ1-5,TRBV27,NA,many,CASSLSPAEPQHF,TGTGCCAGCAGTTTATCCCCGGCGGAGCCCCAGCATTTT
TRBJ1-2,TRBV2,NA,NA,CASSGRRANYGYTF,TGTGCCAGCAGTGGACGGAGAGCTAACTATGGCTACACCTTC
TRBJ2-5,TRBV6-6,TRBD1,NA,CASSQGTGGPRETQYF,TGTGCCAGCAGCCAGGGGACAGGGGGCCCTCGGGAGACCCAGTACTTC
TRBJ2-3,TRBV19,NA,NA,CASRSTDTQYF,TGTGCCAGCCGTAGCACAGATACGCAGTATTTT
TRBJ1-6,TRBV11-3,NA,NA,CASSLESNSPLHF,TGTGCCAGCAGCTTAGAGAGTAATTCACCCCTCCACTTT
TRBJ2-5,TRBV5-1,TRBD1,once,CASSPQYRQGQETQYF,TGCGCCAGCAGCCCGCAATACCGACAGGGACAAGAGACCCAGTACTTC
TRBJ1-2,TRBV7-3,NA,NA,CASSYDSSNYGYTF,TGTGCCAGCAGCTATGACAGCTCTAACTATGGCTACACCTTC
TRBJ2-5,TRBV27,NA,NA,CASSLSRGTGLKETQYF,TGTGCCAGCAGTTTATCGAGAGGGACTGGGTTAAAAGAGACCCAGTACTTC
TRBJ1-6,TRBV7-8,NA,NA,CASSLAMENSPLHF,TGTGCCAGCAGCTTAGCGATGGAGAATTCACCCCTCCACTTT
TRBJ2-5,TRBV3-1/TRBV3-2,NA,once,CASSQALGQTQYF,TGTGCCAGCAGCCAAGCCCTCGGTCAGACCCAGTACTTC
TRBJ1-2,TRBV5-8,NA,NA,CASSFGVRYGYTF,TGTGCCAGCAGTTTTGGAGTTCGATATGGCTACACCTTC
TRBJ2-3,TRBV29-1,NA,once,CSVRGSSTDTQYF,TGCAGCGTTCGGGGATCTAGCACAGATACGCAGTATTTT
TRBJ2-2,TRBV9,NA,NA,CASSVAGGPPDTGELFF,TGTGCCAGCAGCGTAGCGGGGGGCCCCCCGGACACCGGGGAGCTGTTTTTT
TRBJ1-4,TRBV7-2,NA,few,CASSWPGANEKLFF,TGTGCCAGCAGCTGGCCCGGGGCTAATGAAAAACTGTTTTTT
TRBJ2-7,TRBV5-1,TRBD1,NA,CASSSDGQGQYF,TGCGCCAGCAGCTCGGATGGACAGGGTCAGTACTTC
TRBJ2-2,TRBV5-6,TRBD2,NA,CASSRIPSGTTGELFF,TGTGCCAGCAGCCGGATCCCTAGCGGGACCACCGGGGAGCTGTTTTTT
TRBJ2-1,TRBV6-5,NA,NA,CASSSRSAGNNEQFF,TGTGCCAGCAGTAGCCGCAGCGCGGGAAACAATGAGCAGTTCTTC
TRBJ1-1,TRBV5-1,TRBD1,NA,CASSLDRGNTEAFF,TGCGCCAGCAGCTTAGACAGGGGAAACACTGAAGCTTTCTTT
TRBJ2-5,TRBV7-9,NA,few,CASSPDAGPQETQYF,TGTGCCAGCAGCCCAGACGCGGGACCCCAAGAGACCCAGTACTTC
TRBJ1-5,TRBV19,NA,once,CASSMRDNQPQHF,TGTGCCAGTAGTATGCGGGACAATCAGCCCCAGCATTTT
TRBJ2-1,TRBV4-2,TRBD1,NA,CASSQEGRTGGNEQFF,TGTGCCAGCAGCCAAGAGGGGCGGACAGGGGGAAATGAGCAGTTCTTC
TRBJ2-4,TRBV24-1,TRBD1,NA,CATSEGGTGGGNIQYF,TGTGCCACCAGTGAAGGGGGTACAGGGGGCGGGAACATTCAGTACTTC
TRBJ2-1,TRBV7-3,TRBD1,NA,CASSSNPGQGGNEQFF,TGTGCCAGCAGTTCGAATCCGGGACAGGGAGGTAATGAGCAGTTCTTC
TRBJ2-2,TRBV2,TRBD2,NA,CASSELAGEGGELFF,TGTGCCAGCAGTGAGCTAGCGGGAGAGGGCGGGGAGCTGTTTTTT
TRBJ1-1,TRBV5-5,NA,NA,CASSLQGWNTEAFF,TGTGCCAGCAGCTTACAGGGATGGAACACTGAAGCTTTCTTT
TRBJ1-5,TRBV3-1/TRBV3-2,NA,once,CAGSQAARGDQPQHF,TGTGCCGGCAGCCAAGCTGCCCGGGGGGATCAGCCCCAGCATTTT
TRBJ1-3,TRBV6-5,NA,NA,CASSKLMSSGNTIYF,TGTGCCAGCAGTAAACTGATGTCCTCTGGAAACACCATATATTTT
TRBJ2-3,TRBV5-1,TRBD2,NA,CASRRASGEGDTQYF,TGCGCCAGCAGAAGAGCTAGCGGTGAGGGAGATACGCAGTATTTT
TRBJ1-5,TRBV6-2/TRBV6-3,TRBD1,NA,CASSYEPGQVISNQPQHF,TGTGCCAGCAGTTATGAGCCGGGACAGGTGATTAGCAATCAGCCCCAGCATTTT
TRBJ2-1,TRBV5-1,TRBD1,NA,CASSLASGQGYNEQFF,TGCGCCAGCAGCTTGGCCAGCGGACAGGGCTACAATGAGCAGTTCTTC